This T cell receptor (beta chain) was documented in a study of blood T cell repertoires in COVID-19. Study information: The study drew acute and convalescent COVID-19 samples from the United States, Italy and Spain. T cells, B-cell-depleted T cells, or PBMCs supplied cDNA or gDNA.

The CDR3 sequence is 17 residues long. Germline V gives CDR1 MDHEN, CDR2 SYDVKM. V shed 4 bases and J shed 0 bases, with 13 bases lying between them. The assay was immunoSEQ multiplex PCR, and TCRdb's table has in-frame clones only and misses some. This table holds under 15,000 clones, roughly 84% found once. The clonotype comes from a man aged 50-59 years with active COVID-19. The V and J genes are TRBV28 and TRBJ1-6; D is uncertain. Material for sequencing was peripheral blood. CDR3: CASSSFGDSSYNSPLHF. The CDR3 DNA is TGTGCCAGCAGTTCTTTCGGGGATAGCTCCTATAATTCACCCCTCCACTTT.